The 30 T cell receptor beta chains in this list originate from one sample, sequenced in a study of identical twins. MiXCR, applied by TCRdb to the 5' RACE reads, yields one record per CDR3 protein. Of some 790,000 distinct CDR3 sequences in the sample, roughly 18% are singletons; the top ten hold roughly 13%. This sample also belongs to another study, concerning T cells expressing NK-cell markers.

Material: PBMCs. The receptors were sampled from a woman aged 18-29 years in good health.

In the case of this clonotype: At one boundary the junction diverges from the germline segment, which might be a read error. V is TRBV5-1 and J is TRBJ2-2, with D perhaps matching TRBD1 (5 bases). This CDR3 is 13 amino acids long. The germline gives CDR1 SGHRS, CDR2 YFSETQ. The CDR3 DNA follows: TGCGCCAGCATCTTGGTGGGGCACGGGGAGCTGTTTTTT. It encodes CASILVGHGELFF.

This clonotype was counted a few times. The chain joins TRBV6-1 to TRBJ2-1; D remains ambiguous. This CDR3 region has 14 residues. The germline CDR1 and CDR2 sequences are MNHNS and SASEGT. Trimming took 6 bases from V and 0 from J, leaving 9 bases between them. The CDR3 is CASSDRSSYNEQFF. The CDR3 coding sequence is TGTGCCAGCAGCGACCGGAGCTCCTACAATGAGCAGTTCTTC.

This clonotype was seen at least ten times. The chain carries TRBV29-1 and TRBJ2-1; no clear D gene. The CDR3 is 12 amino acids. The V gene lost 1 base and the J gene lost 4 bases, with 5 bases spanning the gap. Germline values: CDR1 SQVTM, CDR2 ANQGSEA. The CDR3 region has the DNA TGCAGCGTTGAAGCAATGTACAATGAGCAGTTCTTC. Translating gives CSVEAMYNEQFF.

V gene TRBV5-1 combines with J gene TRBJ2-5; unclear D gene. This CDR3 comprises 14 residues. The V gene's germline CDR1 is SGHRS and CDR2 YFSETQ. V lost 4 bases to trimming and J lost 5 bases, with 15 bases between them. The CDR3 bases are TGCGCCAGCAGCCCTTTTGGGGTTTTGGAGACCCAGTACTTC. The encoded protein is CASSPFGVLETQYF. Using reference TRBV5-1 and TRBJ2-5 for the parts outside the CDR3, the full variable domain is KAGVTQTPRYLIKTRGQQVTLSCSPISGHRSVSWYQQTPGQGLQFLFEYFSETQRNKGNFPGRFSGRQFSNSRSEMNVSTLELGDSALYLCASSPFGVLETQYFGPGTRLLVL.

This clonotype was counted at least ten times. This chain connects TRBV5-1 to TRBJ1-2; 8 bases fit TRBD1. The CDR3 covers 15 residues. In germline, CDR1 is SGHRS, CDR2 YFSETQ. V lost 3 bases to trimming and J lost 2 bases; unmatched junction nucleotides: 6. The CDR3 spells CASSSQGARNYGYTF. The DNA for the CDR3 is TGCGCCAGCAGCTCTCAGGGGGCTCGGAACTATGGCTACACCTTC. The full variable domain, rest sourced from reference TRBV5-1 and TRBJ1-2, is KAGVTQTPRYLIKTRGQQVTLSCSPISGHRSVSWYQQTPGQGLQFLFEYFSETQRNKGNFPGRFSGRQFSNSRSEMNVSTLELGDSALYLCASSSQGARNYGYTFGSGTRLTVV.

The rearrangement joins TRBV5-1 to TRBJ1-5; unclear D gene. This CDR3 contains 13 residues. Germline loops: CDR1 SGHRS, CDR2 YFSETQ. V was clipped by 3 bases and J by 3 bases, with 7 bases between them. CDR3 loop: CASSSDPNQPQHF. The CDR3 region has the DNA TGCGCCAGCAGCTCCGACCCCAATCAGCCCCAGCATTTT.

The rearrangement links TRBV11-2 to TRBJ2-3, with D unclear. Trimming removed 4 bases from V and 2 bases from J, with 22 bases in between. Germline CDR1 is SGHAT and CDR2 is FQNNGV. CDR3 length: 18 residues. For the CDR3, the DNA is TGTGCCAGCAGCTCCTCATACCCCGCCCGATACCACACAGATACGCAGTATTTT. This gives the protein CASSSSYPARYHTDTQYF.

The chain couples TRBV11-2 to TRBJ2-1; 13 positions match TRBD2. The CDR3 has 16 residues. Germline V gives CDR1 SGHAT, CDR2 FQNNGV. The V gene end was trimmed by 4 bases and the J gene end by 7 bases; junction bases not matched to a gene: 7. CDR3 in amino acids: CASSSWTSGSRNEQFF. The CDR3 region has the DNA TGTGCCAGCAGCTCATGGACTAGCGGGAGTCGGAATGAGCAGTTCTTC.

This chain uses TRBV9 with TRBJ2-3, with 14 positions matching TRBD2. The germline V gene has CDR1 SGDLS and CDR2 YYNGEE. J gave up 1 base and V 1 base, and 8 bases lay outside the gene matches. The CDR3 is 19 amino acids. The CDR3 DNA is TGTGCCAGCAGCGTATGGAGTGGGACTAGCGGGAGTGGCACAGATACGCAGTATTTT. It translates to CASSVWSGTSGSGTDTQYF.

This sequence joins TRBV6-1 and TRBJ2-7; D is uncertain. Germline CDR1 and CDR2: MNHNS and SASEGT. V gave up 5 bases and J gave up 6 bases, with 11 bases separating them. This CDR3 has 12 amino acids. The CDR3: CASSLSSLEQYF. CDR3 nucleotides: TGTGCCAGCAGTCTCAGTAGTCTCGAGCAGTACTTC.

The genes are TRBV7-2 and TRBJ2-7; unclear D gene. Trimming removed 7 bases from V and 2 bases from J, with 12 bases in between. The CDR3 has 13 amino acids. Germline loops: CDR1 SGHTA, CDR2 FQGNSA. The CDR3 sequence: CASTHTATYEQYF. Here the CDR3 DNA reads TGTGCCAGCACCCACACAGCTACCTACGAGCAGTACTTC.

The CDR3 nucleotides are TGCGCCAGCAGCCAAGATCCACAGGGCAGGACTAATGGCTACACCTTC. This gives the protein CASSQDPQGRTNGYTF. V is TRBV4-1 and J is TRBJ1-2, with D possibly matching TRBD1 (6 bases). This CDR3 has 16 residues. Germline CDR1 and CDR2: MGHRA and YSYEKL. V gave up 0 bases and J gave up 6 bases, with 17 bases separating them.

J is TRBJ1-1 and V is TRBV10-3; D perhaps matches TRBD1 (5 bases). Germline V lookup: CDR1 ENHRY, CDR2 SYGVKD. This CDR3 comprises 14 residues. V was cut by 6 bases and J by 4 bases, with 15 bases left in between. Here the CDR3 DNA reads TGTGCCATCAGCCCTCTAGAAACAGGCACTGAAGCTTTCTTT. Its translation is CAISPLETGTEAFF.

The V call is TRBV6-4, the J call TRBJ2-3; possibly TRBD2 for D (7 bases). V dropped 1 base and J dropped 4 bases, with 12 bases sitting between them. The CDR3 runs to 15 residues. The germline V gene encodes CDR1 MRHNA and CDR2 SNTAGT. CDR3 DNA sequence: TGTGCCAGCAGTGACTGGGGGGGGGCCGCAGATACGCAGTATTTT. Translated, it gives CASSDWGGAADTQYF.

In this sample, this clonotype turned up a few times. The J gene is TRBJ2-1, the V gene TRBV11-2, with D tentatively TRBD2 (5 bases). Trimming cost V 5 bases and J 0 bases, with 14 bases left between them. CDR1 and CDR2 (germline): SGHAT, FQNNGV. The CDR3 loop spans 16 amino acids. The CDR3: CASSPHSGNSYNEQFF. The CDR3, as DNA: TGTGCCAGCAGCCCCCATTCGGGGAACTCCTACAATGAGCAGTTCTTC.

By share, this clonotype ranks as medium-sized. The chain employs TRBV15 and TRBJ2-5; D uncertain. CDR3 length: 13 amino acids. V gave up 1 base and J gave up 2 bases, with 5 bases separating them. Germline CDR1 is LNHNV and CDR2 is YYDKDF (reference sequence). The CDR3 region has the DNA TGTGCCACCAGCAGAGCAGAACAAGAGACCCAGTACTTC. This translates into CATSRAEQETQYF.

The CDR3 spells CASSYFYQIDRGGAEAFF. In nucleotides, the CDR3 is TGTGCCAGCAGTTATTTTTACCAGATCGACAGGGGAGGCGCTGAAGCTTTCTTT. The genes are TRBV6-5 and TRBJ1-1; 8 positions match TRBD1. The CDR3 contains 18 residues. The junction had 18 bases not matched to a gene; V was cut back by 3 bases and J by 6 bases. Germline V gene data show CDR1 as MNHEY and CDR2 as SVGAGI.

The chain links TRBV4-3 to TRBJ2-5; the match to TRBD2 covers 8 bases. With V trimmed by 2 bases and J by 6 bases, 11 bases remained unmatched. Per germline, CDR1 LGHNA and CDR2 YSLEER. This CDR3 spans 16 amino acids. CDR3 sequence (DNA): TGCGCCAGCAGCCAACGCCTAACGGGAGGGTCGAAGACCCAGTACTTC. Encoded protein: CASSQRLTGGSKTQYF.

The rearrangement uses TRBV24-1 and TRBJ2-2; perhaps D is TRBD1 or TRBD2 (5 bases each). The V and J ends lost 4 bases and 0 bases respectively, with 11 bases between them. The CDR3 has 16 residues. In germline, CDR1 is KGHDR, CDR2 SFDVKD. CDR3 region: CATSESGTANTGELFF. The CDR3 DNA follows: TGTGCCACCAGTGAGTCCGGGACGGCGAACACCGGGGAGCTGTTTTTT.

This clonotype was counted a few times. CDR3 DNA sequence: TGTGCCAGCAGCCTCGGAGCTAGGGGGGAAGAGACCCAGTACTTC. Translated: CASSLGARGEETQYF. The genes are TRBV14 and TRBJ2-5; either TRBD1 or TRBD2 may supply D (6 bases each). V was trimmed by 4 bases and J by 3 bases, leaving 15 bases between them. This CDR3 is 15 amino acids long. From germline, CDR1 is SGHDN and CDR2 FVKESK.

The CDR3 loop is CASSRTVEVTEAFF. In DNA form, the CDR3 reads TGTGCCAGCAGTCGAACAGTGGAGGTCACTGAAGCTTTCTTT. The chain has TRBV12-3 or TRBV12-4 and TRBJ1-1; D is unclear. CDR3 length: 14 amino acids. Trimming took off 5 bases at V and 4 bases at J, with 14 bases between the two ends.

The chain employs TRBV7-6 and TRBJ2-7; 8 bases are a match to TRBD2. The J call may be in error: the DNA end matches TRBJ2-5 better. The CDR3 contains 15 residues. CDR1 is SGHVS, CDR2 FNYEAQ, per germline. CDR3 loop: CASSAATAGVWTQYF. Written as DNA, the CDR3 is TGTGCCAGCAGCGCGGCCACAGCGGGGGTCTGGACCCAGTACTTC.

The chain has TRBV6-1 and TRBJ1-2; 8 nucleotides align to TRBD1. From germline, CDR1 is MNHNS and CDR2 SASEGT. This CDR3 region has 14 residues. V dropped 4 bases and J dropped 6; count of bases not matched to a gene: 7. The CDR3 is CASSVDRGGNGYTF. The CDR3 DNA is TGTGCCAGCAGTGTCGACAGGGGAGGGAATGGCTACACCTTC.

The chain is built from TRBV25-1 and TRBJ2-3, with TRBD2 matching 11 bases. Germline CDR1 MGHDK, CDR2 SYGVNS. Losses at the gene ends were 5 bases for V and 0 bases for J; bases not matched to a gene: 13. This CDR3 is built from 19 residues. In DNA, the CDR3 is TGTGCCAGCAGTAGCTACGCGACTAGCGGGAAAACTAGCACAGATACGCAGTATTTT. Its protein is CASSSYATSGKTSTDTQYF. The full variable domain, rest sourced from reference TRBV25-1 and TRBJ2-3, is EADIYQTPRYLVIGTGKKITLECSQTMGHDKMYWYQQDPGMELHLIHYSYGVNSTEKGDLSSESTVSRIRTEHFPLTLESARPSHTSQYLCASSSYATSGKTSTDTQYFGPGTRLTVL.

This clonotype came up a few times. The chain couples TRBV7-9 to TRBJ1-2, with D unresolved. The CDR3 runs 13 residues. V lost 2 bases, J lost 5 bases, and 9 bases lay in between. Germline V lookup: CDR1 SEHNR, CDR2 FQNEAQ (reference sequence). This CDR3 reads CASSLLSWYGYTF. The DNA of the CDR3 is TGTGCCAGCAGCTTATTAAGTTGGTATGGCTACACCTTC.

In this sample, this clonotype turned up a few times. The gene calls are TRBV12-3 or TRBV12-4 and TRBJ2-2; D is possibly TRBD2 (5 bases). CDR3 size: 14 residues. V shed 1 base and J shed 8 bases, with 11 bases lying between them. DNA of the CDR3: TGTGCCAGCAGTTTAGGCGGGCTAGCAGGGGAGCTGTTTTTT. This gives the protein CASSLGGLAGELFF.

This clonotype was seen a handful of times. This chain uses TRBV5-1 with TRBJ1-6; no clear D gene. Per germline, CDR1 SGHRS and CDR2 YFSETQ. The CDR3 spans 17 residues. Deletions cut 4 bases from V and 7 bases from J, with 21 bases between. CDR3 bases: TGCGCCAGCAGCAAGATGTTGGGAGTTATGGGGAATTCACCCCTCCACTTT. Residues: CASSKMLGVMGNSPLHF.

In this sample, this clonotype turned up many times. The gene calls are TRBV5-1 and TRBJ2-1, with TRBD2 matching over 12 bases. CDR1 is SGHRS, CDR2 YFSETQ, per germline. The CDR3 is 14 residues long. J was trimmed by 7 bases and V by 4 bases; bases with no gene match: 3. Here the CDR3 reads CASSVTSGSNEQFF. In DNA form, the CDR3 reads TGCGCCAGCAGCGTGACTAGCGGGAGTAATGAGCAGTTCTTC.

V and J are TRBV28 and TRBJ2-1; D is possibly TRBD2 (7 bases). The germline CDR1 and CDR2 sequences are MDHEN and SYDVKM. Deletions cut 2 bases from V and 4 bases from J, with 15 bases between. There are 16 residues in the CDR3. The CDR3 DNA follows: TGTGCCAGCAGTTTACGGGGGGCCAGTACTTACAATGAGCAGTTCTTC. This translates into CASSLRGASTYNEQFF.

This clonotype was seen more than once but under ten times. This rearrangement joins TRBV5-6 to TRBJ2-1; D possibly uses TRBD1 or TRBD2 (5 bases each). CDR1 SGHDT and CDR2 YYEEEE come from the germline V gene. The CDR3 runs to 14 residues. Trimming shortened V by 5 bases and J by 2 bases, and 11 bases separated the two germline ends. The CDR3 sequence is CASRPVGPYNEQFF. In DNA, the CDR3 is TGTGCCAGCAGGCCCGTGGGACCCTACAATGAGCAGTTCTTC.